This T cell receptor beta chain was documented in a study of a mutant IDH1 vaccine in newly diagnosed glioma. Some clones are missing from TCRdb's copy, which holds only in-frame ones; the method was immunoSEQ multiplex PCR. The sample holds tens of thousands of clones, approximately 85% seen once. As to time point: week 5, during vaccination. All doses held 300 ug of mutant IDH1 20-mer peptide, with topical imiquimod. Note on this clone: Antigen unknown.

The sequence came from a man aged 35 to 55 with glioma. The sample in question was PBMCs, obtained from a glioma patient whose treatment included an IDH1 peptide vaccine.

The CDR3 region is CASSRPGGSYEQYF. For the CDR3, the DNA is TGTGCCAGCAGCCGCCCGGGAGGATCCTACGAGCAGTACTTC. The chain couples TRBV27 to TRBJ2-7, with 7 nucleotides matching TRBD2. Germline CDR1 MNHEY, CDR2 SMNVEV (reference sequence). This CDR3 contains 14 residues. The junction had 6 bases not matched to a gene; V was cut back by 6 bases and J by 1 base.